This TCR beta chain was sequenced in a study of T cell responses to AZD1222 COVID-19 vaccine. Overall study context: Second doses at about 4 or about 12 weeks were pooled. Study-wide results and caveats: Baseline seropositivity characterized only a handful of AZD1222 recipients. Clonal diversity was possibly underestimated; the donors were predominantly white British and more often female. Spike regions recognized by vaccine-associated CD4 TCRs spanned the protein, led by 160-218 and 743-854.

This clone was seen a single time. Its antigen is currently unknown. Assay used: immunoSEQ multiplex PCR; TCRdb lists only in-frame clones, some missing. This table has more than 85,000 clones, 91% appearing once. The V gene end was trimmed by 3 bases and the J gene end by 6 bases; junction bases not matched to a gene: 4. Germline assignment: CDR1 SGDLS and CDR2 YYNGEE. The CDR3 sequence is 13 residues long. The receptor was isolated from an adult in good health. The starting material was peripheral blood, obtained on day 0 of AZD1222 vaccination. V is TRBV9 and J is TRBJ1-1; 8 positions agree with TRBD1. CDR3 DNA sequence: TGTGCCAGCAGCGCAGGACAGGGCGCTGAAGCTTTCTTT. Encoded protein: CASSAGQGAEAFF. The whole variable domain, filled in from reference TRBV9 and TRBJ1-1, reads DSGVTQTPKHLITATGQRVTLRCSPRSGDLSVYWYQQSLDQGLQFLIQYYNGEERAKGNILERFSAQQFPDLHSELNLSSLELGDSALYFCASSAGQGAEAFFGQGTRLTVV.